This T cell receptor beta chain stems from a study of blood T cell repertoires in COVID-19. This table comes from immunoSEQ multiplex PCR, and its TCRdb copy is limited to in-frame clones, with some not included. The sample has about 190,000 clones, about 88% seen once. Looked up from germline, CDR1 is LGHDT and CDR2 is YNNKEL (reference sequence). With 4 bases clipped from V and 9 bases from J, the junction kept 6 bases outside the gene matches. This CDR3 has 14 amino acids. The source of this sequence is a woman aged 25-40 years who had recovered from COVID-19. This chain connects TRBV3-1 (or the pseudogene TRBV3-2) to TRBJ2-1, with 10 bases lining up with TRBD1. The sample was PBMCs or T cells enriched from blood (not recorded which). This chain's CDR3 is CASSRTGGKGEQFF. In DNA, the CDR3 is TGTGCCAGCAGCCGGACAGGGGGTAAAGGTGAGCAGTTCTTC.